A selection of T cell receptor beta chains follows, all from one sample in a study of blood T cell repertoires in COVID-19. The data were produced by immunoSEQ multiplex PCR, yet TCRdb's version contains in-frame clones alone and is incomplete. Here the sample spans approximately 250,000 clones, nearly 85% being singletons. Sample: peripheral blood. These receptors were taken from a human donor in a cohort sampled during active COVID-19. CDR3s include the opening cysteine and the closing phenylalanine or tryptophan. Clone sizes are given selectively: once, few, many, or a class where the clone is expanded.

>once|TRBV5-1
CASSEDGVRVYTF
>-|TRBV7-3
CASSLAGGQNTEAFF
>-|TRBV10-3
CAISPDSSYGYTF
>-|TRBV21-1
CASPPTSGGAEVTQYF
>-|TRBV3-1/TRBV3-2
CASSPPRGFNTIYF
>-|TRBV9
CASSVGGGLETQYF
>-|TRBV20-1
CSALTGNEQFF
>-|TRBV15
CATSRDKGFAGELFF
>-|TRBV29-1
CSVAWRGNTEAFF
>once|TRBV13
CASSLGDRVSNEQFF
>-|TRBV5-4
CAFGGQGSGNTIYF
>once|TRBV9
CASSVVDRSYEQYF
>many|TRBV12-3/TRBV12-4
CASSPPGSYEQYF
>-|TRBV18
CASSPGGANVLTF
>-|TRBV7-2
CASSLYGGWRETQYF
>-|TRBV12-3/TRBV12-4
CASTLRGGYTF
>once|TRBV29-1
CSGPAGTGGFRVGSYEQYF
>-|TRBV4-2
CASSQDFGTGSYEQYF
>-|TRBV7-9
CASSPPRGGTSSGANVLTF
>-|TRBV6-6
CASSFGTGHEKLFF
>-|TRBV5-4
CASSFPGGPHNEQFF
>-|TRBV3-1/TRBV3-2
CASSPRRFWNEQFF
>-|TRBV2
CASRGWDTTYEQYF
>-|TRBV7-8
CASSLSPDRWSQETQYF
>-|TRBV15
CATSRDAPGEETQYF
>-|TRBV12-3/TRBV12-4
CASRGTGTGELFF
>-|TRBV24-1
CATRGDNQETQYF
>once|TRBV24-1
CATSDRGRYEQYF
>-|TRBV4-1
CASSLYGPRDRGSYNSPLHF
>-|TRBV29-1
CSIETARGSGYTF
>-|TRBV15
CATSRDNFPLTQYF
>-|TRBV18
CASSAGRNTEAFF
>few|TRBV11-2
CASSLGTGQYEQYF
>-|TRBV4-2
CASSQAVAGNTGELFF
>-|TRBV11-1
CASSQSGFSYEQYF
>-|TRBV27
CASSPRGRGDEQYF
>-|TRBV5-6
CASSPPGQGAPYEQFF
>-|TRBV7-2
CASSPQKYNSPLHF
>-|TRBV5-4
CASSTKQLTNEKLFF
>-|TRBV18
CASSPLDDATGELFF
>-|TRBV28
CASSLLTRTENEKLFF
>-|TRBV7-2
CASSLAVGRGIFVEKLFF
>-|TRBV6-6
CASSLQGVNQPQHF
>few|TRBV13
CASSLTGGKIYGYTF